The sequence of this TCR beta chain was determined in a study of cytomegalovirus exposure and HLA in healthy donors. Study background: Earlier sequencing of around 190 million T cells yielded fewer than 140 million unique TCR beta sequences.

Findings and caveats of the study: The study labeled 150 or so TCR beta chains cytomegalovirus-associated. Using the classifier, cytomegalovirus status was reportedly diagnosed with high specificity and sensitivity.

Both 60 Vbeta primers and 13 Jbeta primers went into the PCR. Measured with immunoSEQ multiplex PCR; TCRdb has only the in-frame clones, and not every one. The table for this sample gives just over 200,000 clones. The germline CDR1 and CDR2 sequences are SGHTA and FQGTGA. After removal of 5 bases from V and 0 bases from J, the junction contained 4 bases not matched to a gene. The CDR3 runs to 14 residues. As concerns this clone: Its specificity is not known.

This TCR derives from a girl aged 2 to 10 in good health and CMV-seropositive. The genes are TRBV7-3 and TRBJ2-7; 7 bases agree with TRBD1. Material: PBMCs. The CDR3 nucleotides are TGTGCCAGCAGCCTCCGGGACAGCTCCTACGAGCAGTACTTC. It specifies CASSLRDSSYEQYF.